One and the same sample provided the 27 T cell receptor beta chains below, sequenced in a study of blood T cell repertoires in COVID-19. Data came from immunoSEQ multiplex PCR; TCRdb stores just in-frame clones and leaves some out. The sample shows 150,000 to 200,000 clones, 81% of them seen only once. Specimen: peripheral blood. All receptors derive from a human donor in a cohort sampled during active COVID-19.

The J gene is TRBJ1-6, the V gene TRBV3-1 (or the pseudogene TRBV3-2); 8 bases map to TRBD1. Germline V CDR1 and CDR2: LGHDT, YNNKEL (reference sequence). The CDR3 consists of 15 residues. J was trimmed by 6 bases and V by 4 bases; bases with no gene match: 5. For the CDR3, the DNA is TGTGCCAGCAGCCGGACAGGGCTGAGTAATTCACCCCTCCACTTT. Its protein product is CASSRTGLSNSPLHF.

The chain joins TRBV18 to TRBJ2-5, with D tentatively TRBD2 (5 bases). The V gene lost 6 bases and the J gene lost 5 bases, with 13 bases spanning the gap. This CDR3 contains 13 residues. Germline CDR1 reads KGHSH; CDR2 reads LQKENI. The CDR3 region has the DNA TGTGCCAGCTCTCCGGGGTCCCGGGAGACCCAGTACTTC. Translating it yields CASSPGSRETQYF.

This chain links TRBV28 with TRBJ2-3; weak D call: TRBD2 (6 bases). V gave up 3 bases and J gave up 5 bases, with 9 bases separating them. From germline, CDR1 is MDHEN and CDR2 SYDVKM. CDR3 size: 13 residues. CDR3 region: CASSLGGRDTQYF. CDR3 nucleotide sequence: TGTGCCAGCAGTTTGGGGGGTCGAGATACGCAGTATTTT.

The genes are TRBV20-1 and TRBJ2-3; 10 bases are shared with TRBD2. Germline V gives CDR1 DFQATT, CDR2 SNEGSKA (reference sequence). This CDR3 contains 16 residues. Germline trimming cut 3 bases from V and 2 bases from J; bases unmatched to any gene: 8. This chain's CDR3 is CSASTLAGGLTDTQYF. For the CDR3, the DNA is TGCAGTGCTAGTACTTTAGCGGGGGGTCTCACAGATACGCAGTATTTT.

The chain couples TRBV7-8 to TRBJ2-1, with D possibly being TRBD2 (6 bases). V lost 5 bases, J lost 3 bases, and 11 bases lay in between. Germline lookup yields CDR1 SGHVS and CDR2 FQNEAQ. There are 14 residues in the CDR3. The CDR3 DNA is TGTGCCAGCAGCCCTCGGACTATCTACAATGAGCAGTTCTTC. Its protein is CASSPRTIYNEQFF.

This clone is a singleton in its sample. The V and J genes are TRBV30 and TRBJ1-6; D is uncertain. The V end lost 2 bases, the J end lost 4 bases, and 15 bases lay between the germline ends. CDR3 length: 16 amino acids. CDR1 and CDR2 (germline): GTSNPN, SVGIG (reference sequence). DNA for the CDR3: TGTGCCTGGAGTTTAAGGAGTCCTTCTTATAATTCACCCCTCCACTTT. Its protein product is CAWSLRSPSYNSPLHF.

This chain links TRBV7-9 with TRBJ2-6, with D perhaps TRBD2 (5 bases). Per germline, CDR1 SEHNR and CDR2 FQNEAQ (reference sequence). The CDR3 length is 15 residues. With 5 bases removed from V and 2 bases from J, the gap between germline ends came to 10 bases. Here the CDR3 DNA reads TGTGCCAGCAGCGACATGGGAGCTGGGGCCAACGTCCTGACTTTC. This sequence encodes CASSDMGAGANVLTF. The full variable domain, in which reference TRBV7-9 and TRBJ2-6 provide the parts outside the CDR3, is DTGVSQNPRHKITKRGQNVTFRCDPISEHNRLYWYRQTLGQGPEFLTYFQNEAQLEKSRLLSDRFSAERPKGSFSTLEIQRTEQGDSAMYLCASSDMGAGANVLTFGAGSRLTVL.

The chain has TRBV7-2 and TRBJ2-7, with 8 bases fitting TRBD2. Germline CDR1 and CDR2: SGHTA and FQGNSA. J gave up 2 bases and V 1 base, and 10 bases lay outside the gene matches. This CDR3 spans 17 amino acids. The CDR3, as DNA: TGTGCCAGCAGCTTAGTTCGCGGGGGGACCACTCCCTACGAGCAGTACTTC. This gives the protein CASSLVRGGTTPYEQYF.

In nucleotides, the CDR3 is TGTGCCAGCAGCCTCGGACAGGGGCTAGCGGGCAACATTCAGTACTTC. Amino acids: CASSLGQGLAGNIQYF. This chain joins TRBV7-9 and TRBJ2-4, with D perhaps TRBD1 (9 bases). The CDR3 sequence is 16 residues long. The V gene's germline CDR1 is SEHNR and CDR2 FQNEAQ (reference sequence). V dropped 5 bases and J dropped 7 bases, with 21 bases sitting between them.

The chain joins TRBV12-3 or TRBV12-4 to TRBJ2-5; possible D gene TRBD1, 5 bases. The length of the CDR3 is 13 residues. Trimming removed 8 bases from V and 7 bases from J, with 17 bases in between. CDR3: CASSLGLKGTQYF. CDR3 nucleotide sequence: TGTGCCAGCTCCCTGGGGCTGAAGGGGACCCAGTACTTC.

The rearrangement joins TRBV5-8 to TRBJ2-7, with 7 bases identical to TRBD2. V lost 0 bases, J lost 3 bases, and 9 bases stayed unmatched. The CDR3 consists of 16 residues. From germline, CDR1 is SGHTS and CDR2 YDEGEE. CDR3 loop: CASSLGSGGRSYEQYF. DNA of the CDR3: TGTGCCAGCAGCTTGGGTTCCGGGGGGAGAAGCTACGAGCAGTACTTC.

Of note for this clone: The same CDR3 arises from other DNA sequences in this sample as well. The J gene is TRBJ1-2, the V gene TRBV3-1 (or the pseudogene TRBV3-2), with D tentatively TRBD1 (5 bases). The V gene's germline CDR1 is LGHDT and CDR2 YNNKEL (reference sequence). The CDR3 consists of 13 residues. V was cut by 1 base and J by 8 bases, with 11 bases left in between. The CDR3 protein is CASSQGQSAGYTF. DNA of the CDR3: TGTGCCAGCAGCCAAGGACAGAGCGCGGGCTACACCTTC.

The chain carries TRBV5-1 and TRBJ2-2; no clear D. Germline CDR1 reads SGHRS; CDR2 reads YFSETQ. The CDR3 is 16 amino acids. The V gene lost 4 bases and the J gene lost 0 bases, with 13 bases spanning the gap. As DNA, the CDR3 is TGCGCCAGCAGCCCCAACATCCCAGCGAACACCGGGGAGCTGTTTTTT. Encoded protein: CASSPNIPANTGELFF.

The chain employs TRBV27 and TRBJ2-2, with TRBD1 identical over 9 bases. The V and J ends lost 7 bases and 3 bases, in that order; junction bases with no gene match: 21. Germline V gene data show CDR1 as MNHEY and CDR2 as SMNVEV (reference sequence). The CDR3 is made up of 20 amino acids. CDR3 loop: CASIGQGRMSGSFHTGELFF. The CDR3 DNA is TGTGCCAGCATAGGACAGGGGAGGATGAGCGGGTCCTTTCACACCGGGGAGCTGTTTTTT.

V and J are TRBV12-5 and TRBJ2-1, with 11 positions matching TRBD1. Germline CDR1 reads LGHNT; CDR2 reads FRNRAP. The V gene end was trimmed by 4 bases and the J gene end by 6 bases; junction bases not matched to a gene: 2. The CDR3 is 14 amino acids. CDR3 in DNA: TGTGCTAGTGGTTCCGGACAGGGGGCCAATGAGCAGTTCTTC. Translated: CASGSGQGANEQFF.

The V gene is TRBV7-3, the J gene TRBJ2-3; TRBD2 aligns across 10 bases. There are 15 residues in the CDR3. The junction had 1 base not matched to a gene; V was cut back by 2 bases and J by 2 bases. The germline CDR1 and CDR2 sequences are SGHTA and FQGTGA. The CDR3 nucleotides read TGTGCCAGCAGCTTAGGACTAGCGGACACAGATACGCAGTATTTT. Amino acid sequence: CASSLGLADTDTQYF.

The chain is built from TRBV27 and TRBJ2-3, with unresolved D. The CDR3 loop spans 13 amino acids. CDR1 is MNHEY, CDR2 SMNVEV, per germline (reference sequence). V dropped 4 bases and J dropped 1 base, with 6 bases sitting between them. The CDR3 protein is CASSYYRTDTQYF. CDR3 coding DNA: TGTGCCAGCAGTTACTACCGCACAGATACGCAGTATTTT.

This clone was seen a few times. The chain's CDR3 is CASGLVLRDRISGGSSYNEQFF. CDR3 sequence (DNA): TGTGCTAGTGGTTTGGTACTTAGGGACCGGATCTCGGGAGGGAGCTCCTACAATGAGCAGTTCTTC. The chain links TRBV12-5 to TRBJ2-1, with 8 bases matching TRBD2. CDR1 LGHNT and CDR2 FRNRAP come from the germline V gene. The CDR3 spans 22 residues. Trimming cost V 0 bases and J 0 bases; bases outside gene matches: 19.

This clone showed up just a few times. This chain links TRBV18 with TRBJ1-1, with TRBD1 matching 7 bases. CDR1 is KGHSH, CDR2 LQKENI, per germline. V shed 2 bases, J shed 4 bases, and the junction held 4 bases outside the gene matches. The CDR3 totals 14 residues. The CDR3 region is CASSPRGLGTEAFF. In nucleotides, the CDR3 is TGTGCCAGCTCACCAAGGGGGCTAGGCACTGAAGCTTTCTTT.

Concerning this clone: The same CDR3 is also encoded by other DNA sequences in this sample. This chain uses TRBV4-3 with TRBJ2-3; 7 nucleotides match TRBD2. V trimming: 0 bases; J trimming: 1 base; junction bases outside the gene matches: 4. Germline CDR1 reads LGHNA; CDR2 reads YSLEER. The CDR3 has 16 amino acids. CDR3 sequence: CASSQDLAGGTDTQYF. In nucleotides, the CDR3 is TGCGCCAGCAGCCAAGATCTGGCGGGGGGCACAGATACGCAGTATTTT.

The chain recombines TRBV5-4 with TRBJ1-1; D is uncertain. The CDR3 has 13 residues. Deletions cut 6 bases from V and 4 bases from J, with 13 bases between. In germline, CDR1 is SGHNT, CDR2 YYREEE (reference sequence). The CDR3 DNA is TGTGCCAGCACCACTCCTAGTATCACTGAAGCTTTCTTT. It yields the protein CASTTPSITEAFF.

The V call is TRBV6-2 or TRBV6-3, the J call TRBJ1-1, with 9 bases fitting TRBD1. This CDR3 has 16 amino acids. V lost 2 bases, J lost 5 bases, and 9 bases stayed unmatched. CDR1 is MNHEY, CDR2 SVGEGT, per germline. Here the CDR3 DNA reads TGTGCCAGCAGTTACGTTCGACAGGGGGGTTGGACTGAAGCTTTCTTT. This sequence encodes CASSYVRQGGWTEAFF.

The chain links TRBV30 to TRBJ2-1; 10 bases agree with TRBD1. The length of the CDR3 is 11 residues. Germline CDR1 is GTSNPN and CDR2 is SVGIG (reference sequence). The J segment lost 10 bases and the V segment lost 5 bases, leaving 2 bases of the junction unmatched. The CDR3 bases are TGTGCCTGGGGGACAGGGGTGGAGCAGTTCTTC. It encodes CAWGTGVEQFF.

The chain combines TRBV4-3 with TRBJ2-5; 9 nucleotides agree with TRBD1. Germline CDR1 is LGHNA and CDR2 is YSLEER. Germline trimming cut 3 bases from V and 5 bases from J; bases unmatched to any gene: 10. The CDR3 length is 16 residues. CDR3: CASSQGDRGERETQYF. The CDR3, as DNA: TGCGCCAGCAGCCAGGGTGACAGGGGGGAAAGGGAGACCCAGTACTTC.

This clone occurred many times. V usage is TRBV19 and J usage is TRBJ1-5; the D gene is possibly TRBD1 (5 bases). The CDR3 is 14 amino acids. Per germline, CDR1 LNHDA and CDR2 SQIVND (reference sequence). V was shortened by 5 bases and J by 0 bases, with 8 bases between the two germline ends. The CDR3 coding sequence is TGTGCCAGTAGTGACAGAGCTAGCAATCAGCCCCAGCATTTT. This gives the protein CASSDRASNQPQHF.

The V and J genes are TRBV5-8 and TRBJ2-2; tentative D call: TRBD1 (5 bases). Trimming cost V 0 bases and J 0 bases, with 6 bases left between them. The CDR3 is 15 residues long. From germline, CDR1 is SGHTS and CDR2 YDEGEE. The CDR3 reads CASSLGTTNTGELFF. In DNA form, the CDR3 reads TGTGCCAGCAGCTTGGGGACAACGAACACCGGGGAGCTGTTTTTT.

The chain uses TRBV5-4 and TRBJ2-3; TRBD1 agrees at 9 bases. This CDR3 has 15 residues. Looked up from germline, CDR1 is SGHNT and CDR2 is YYREEE (reference sequence). V shed 7 bases, J shed 6 bases, and the junction held 12 bases outside the gene matches. Written as DNA, the CDR3 is TGTGCCAGCGGGACCGAACAGGGGGCGGTGGATACGCAGTATTTT. Its protein product is CASGTEQGAVDTQYF.